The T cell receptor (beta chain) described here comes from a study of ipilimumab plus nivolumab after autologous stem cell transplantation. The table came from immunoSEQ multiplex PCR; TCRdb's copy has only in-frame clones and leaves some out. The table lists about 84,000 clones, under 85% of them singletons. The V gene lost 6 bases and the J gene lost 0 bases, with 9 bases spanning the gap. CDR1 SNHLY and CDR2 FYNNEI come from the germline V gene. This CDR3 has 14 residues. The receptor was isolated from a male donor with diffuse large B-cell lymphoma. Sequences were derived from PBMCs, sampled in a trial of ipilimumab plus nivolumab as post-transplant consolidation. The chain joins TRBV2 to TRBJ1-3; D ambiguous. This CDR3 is CASRGGTSGNTIYF. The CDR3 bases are TGTGCCAGCAGGGGAGGCACCTCTGGAAACACCATATATTTT. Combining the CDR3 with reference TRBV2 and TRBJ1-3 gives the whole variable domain EPEVTQTPSHQVTQMGQEVILRCVPISNHLYFYWYRQILGQKVEFLVSFYNNEISEKSEIFDDQFSVERPDGSNFTLKIRSTKLEDSAMYFCASRGGTSGNTIYFGEGSWLTVV.